This TCR beta chain was profiled in a study of T cell responses to AZD1222 COVID-19 vaccine. Comment on this clone: Its antigen remains unknown.

Study outcomes and limitations: Nearly half of spike-specific TCRs reportedly target unmutated variant regions.

Sequenced by immunoSEQ multiplex PCR; TCRdb stores in-frame clones only, minus some. The sample consists of around 150,000 clones, roughly 90% of them appearing once. The material was peripheral blood, obtained on day 0 of AZD1222 vaccination. The sequence was obtained from an adult in good health.

CDR3 loop: CASSYEGTGSYEQYF. As DNA, the CDR3 is TGTGCCAGCAGTTACGAAGGGACAGGGTCCTACGAGCAGTACTTC. The chain is built from TRBV6-5 and TRBJ2-7; 9 bases are a match to TRBD1. Unmatched junction bases numbered 3, after V lost 2 bases and J lost 1 base. The CDR3 covers 15 residues. The germline V gene has CDR1 MNHEY and CDR2 SVGAGI.